The 31 T cell receptor beta chains below come from one sample, sequenced in a study of cytomegalovirus exposure and HLA in healthy donors. TCRdb's table, derived via immunoSEQ multiplex PCR, lists solely in-frame clones and lacks some. The sample yields tens of thousands of clones, roughly 97% seen once. The sequenced sample was PBMCs. Source of these receptors: a man aged 18-30 years in good health and CMV-seronegative.

The chain links TRBV6-5 to TRBJ1-2; D is uncertain. Germline V gives CDR1 MNHEY, CDR2 SVGAGI. The V and J ends lost 6 bases and 8 bases respectively, with 10 bases between them. The CDR3 contains 11 residues. The CDR3 here is CASSEGRGYTF. CDR3 in DNA: TGTGCCAGCAGCGAAGGGAGGGGCTACACCTTC.

The J gene is TRBJ2-1, the V gene TRBV10-1; 10 bases agree with TRBD2. This CDR3 has 14 residues. Unmatched junction bases numbered 5, after V lost 2 bases and J lost 10 bases. Germline V CDR1 and CDR2: WNHNN, SYGVQD (reference sequence). The CDR3 loop reads CASSESGRAGEQFF. CDR3 DNA sequence: TGCGCCAGCAGTGAGAGCGGGAGGGCCGGAGAGCAGTTCTTC.

The chain joins TRBV27 to TRBJ2-2, with 8 bases fitting TRBD1. There are 15 residues in the CDR3. CDR1 is MNHEY and CDR2 is SMNVEV in the germline V gene (reference sequence). J gave up 4 bases and V 6 bases, and 7 bases lay outside the gene matches. The CDR3 sequence is CASRRGQAITGELFF. The CDR3, as DNA: TGTGCCAGCAGACGGGGACAGGCGATCACCGGGGAGCTGTTTTTT.

V gene TRBV4-2 combines with J gene TRBJ2-7; TRBD2 matches 8 bases. There are 15 residues in the CDR3. V shed 5 bases, J shed 3 bases, and the junction held 9 bases outside the gene matches. Per the germline V gene, CDR1 is LGHNA and CDR2 is YNFKEQ. DNA of the CDR3: TGTGCCAGCAGCACTCGGCGGACTAGCAGCTACGAGCAGTACTTC. Protein: CASSTRRTSSYEQYF.

The chain recombines TRBV29-1 with TRBJ2-5, with D unclear. Between the trimmed V and J ends, which lost 0 bases and 2 bases, there was a span of 10 bases. Germline V gene lookup returns CDR1 SQVTM and CDR2 ANQGSEA. The CDR3 has 14 residues. Here the CDR3 reads CSVEDWSVQETQYF. The CDR3 DNA reads TGCAGCGTTGAAGATTGGTCGGTTCAAGAGACCCAGTACTTC.

The chain uses TRBV5-8 and TRBJ1-5; 9 nucleotides line up with TRBD1. CDR1 and CDR2 (germline): SGHTS, YDEGEE. CDR3 size: 16 residues. V lost 1 base and J lost 3; bases outside the gene matches: 5. CDR3 bases: TGTGCCAGCAGCTTGCCCCGGGACAGGGACAATCAGCCCCAGCATTTT. Translated: CASSLPRDRDNQPQHF.

The chain is built from TRBV10-1 and TRBJ2-1, with a tentative D call TRBD2 (5 bases). The ends were cut back, 0 bases at V and 6 bases at J, with 6 bases in the middle. CDR1 is WNHNN, CDR2 SYGVQD, per germline (reference sequence). The CDR3 consists of 13 residues. In DNA, the CDR3 is TGCGCCAGCAGTGAGTCGGGAGCCAATGAGCAGTTCTTC. This encodes CASSESGANEQFF.

The J gene is TRBJ2-2, the V gene TRBV7-8; TRBD1 matches at 10 bases. V shed 7 bases, J shed 0 bases, and the junction held 14 bases outside the gene matches. The V gene's germline CDR1 is SGHVS and CDR2 FQNEAQ. The CDR3 length is 19 residues. The CDR3 spells CASNPRDRGKNANTGELFF. CDR3 bases: TGTGCCAGCAACCCCCGGGACAGGGGAAAGAACGCGAACACCGGGGAGCTGTTTTTT.

The V gene is TRBV28, the J gene TRBJ2-1; 10 nucleotides agree with TRBD2. Germline CDR1 MDHEN, CDR2 SYDVKM. The CDR3 loop spans 15 amino acids. J lost 5 bases, V lost 2 bases, and 3 bases had no gene match. CDR3 in DNA: TGTGCCAGCAGTTTAGGACTAGCGGTTAACAATGAGCAGTTCTTC. Translation: CASSLGLAVNNEQFF.

The rearrangement links TRBV4-1 to TRBJ1-1; 11 positions match TRBD1. Trimming removed 4 bases from V and 8 bases from J; junction bases left unmatched: 9. The CDR3 has 15 amino acids. Germline CDR1 reads MGHRA; CDR2 reads YSYEKL. The CDR3: CASSLSGTGGLEAFF. In nucleotides, the CDR3 is TGCGCCAGCAGCCTTTCCGGGACAGGGGGGCTCGAAGCTTTCTTT.

The chain recombines TRBV2 with TRBJ2-3; D remains ambiguous. The CDR3 loop spans 14 amino acids. Germline V CDR1 and CDR2: SNHLY, FYNNEI. Trimming shortened V by 4 bases and J by 4 bases, and 12 bases separated the two germline ends. DNA for the CDR3: TGTGCCAGCAGTGTGGGCTTCTCAGCAGATACGCAGTATTTT. It specifies CASSVGFSADTQYF.

The chain has TRBV19 and TRBJ2-1, with no clear D. This CDR3 has 12 amino acids. The V gene's germline CDR1 is LNHDA and CDR2 SQIVND (reference sequence). Trimming removed 3 bases from V and 9 bases from J, with 9 bases in between. The CDR3 DNA reads TGTGCCAGTAGTATCCAGATATCTGAGCAGTTCTTC. This encodes CASSIQISEQFF.

The chain links TRBV19 to TRBJ1-4, with D possibly matching TRBD1 (5 bases). The V gene lost 6 bases and the J gene lost 3 bases, with 11 bases spanning the gap. Germline V gives CDR1 LNHDA, CDR2 SQIVND (reference sequence). CDR3 length equals 14 residues. For the CDR3, the DNA is TGTGCCAGTAGAGGTTTACAGGCTAATGAAAAACTGTTTTTT. As protein: CASRGLQANEKLFF. Based on the CDR3 plus reference TRBV19 and TRBJ1-4, the full variable domain is DGGITQSPKYLFRKEGQNVTLSCEQNLNHDAMYWYRQDPGQGLRLIYYSQIVNDFQKGDIAEGYSVSREKKESFPLTVTSAQKNPTAFYLCASRGLQANEKLFFGSGTQLSVL.

DNA for the CDR3: TGTGCCAGCAGAACGGGACAGGGAATGAGCAATCAGCCCCAGCATTTT. Translating gives CASRTGQGMSNQPQHF. V gene TRBV6-6 combines with J gene TRBJ1-5; 9 positions agree with TRBD1. Germline trimming cut 6 bases from V and 1 base from J; bases unmatched to any gene: 7. Germline assignment: CDR1 MNHNY and CDR2 SVGAGI (reference sequence). CDR3 length: 16 residues.

The rearrangement uses TRBV11-2 and TRBJ2-2; D unresolved. This CDR3 is 13 amino acids long. The germline V and J ends were trimmed by 5 bases and 3 bases, with 7 bases remaining between them. Germline V lookup: CDR1 SGHAT, CDR2 FQNNGV. The CDR3 sequence is CASSEQYTGELFF. DNA of the CDR3: TGTGCCAGCAGCGAACAGTACACCGGGGAGCTGTTTTTT.

The J gene is TRBJ1-2, the V gene TRBV25-1; 8 bases align to TRBD1. With V trimmed by 1 base and J by 3 bases, 10 bases remained unmatched. Germline values: CDR1 MGHDK, CDR2 SYGVNS. This CDR3 has 17 amino acids. In DNA form, the CDR3 reads TGTGCCAGCAGTGAATCCCCCGGACAGGGATCAGACTATGGCTACACCTTC. As protein: CASSESPGQGSDYGYTF.

The rearrangement joins TRBV2 to TRBJ2-3; 9 bases line up with TRBD2. Trimming at V came to 6 bases and at J to 3 bases, leaving 10 bases not matched to a gene. CDR1 and CDR2 from the germline V gene are SNHLY and FYNNEI. The CDR3 loop spans 16 amino acids. The DNA for the CDR3 is TGTGCCAGCAGACTACTAGCGGGTGAGCCGACAGATACGCAGTATTTT. Translation gives CASRLLAGEPTDTQYF.

V gene TRBV27 combines with J gene TRBJ2-2, with D possibly being TRBD1 (6 bases). The CDR3 totals 15 residues. V lost 3 bases to trimming and J lost 5 bases, with 13 bases between them. CDR1 is MNHEY, CDR2 SMNVEV, per germline (reference sequence). The CDR3 DNA follows: TGTGCCAGCAGTTTCTCAGGGGCGCTTACCGGGGAGCTGTTTTTT. Protein: CASSFSGALTGELFF.

This chain links TRBV4-1 with TRBJ2-1, with D possibly TRBD2 on 5 matching bases. V dropped 5 bases and J dropped 0 bases, with 14 bases sitting between them. CDR3 length equals 16 residues. Germline V gene lookup returns CDR1 MGHRA and CDR2 YSYEKL. CDR3 sequence (DNA): TGCGCCAGCAGCTCGGACTCTTCAAGCTCCTACAATGAGCAGTTCTTC. As protein: CASSSDSSSSYNEQFF.

The chain uses TRBV7-9 and TRBJ2-5; TRBD1 matches at 7 bases. Per germline, CDR1 SEHNR and CDR2 FQNEAQ (reference sequence). The CDR3 has 16 residues. V was clipped by 4 bases and J by 1 base; unmatched bases: 9. CDR3: CASSSPSGTVQETQYF. The DNA of the CDR3 is TGTGCCAGCAGCTCCCCCTCGGGGACAGTCCAAGAGACCCAGTACTTC. Full variable domain (missing parts from reference TRBV7-9 and TRBJ2-5): DTGVSQNPRHKITKRGQNVTFRCDPISEHNRLYWYRQTLGQGPEFLTYFQNEAQLEKSRLLSDRFSAERPKGSFSTLEIQRTEQGDSAMYLCASSSPSGTVQETQYFGPGTRLLVL.

The chain carries TRBV19 and TRBJ2-5; 12 positions match TRBD2. Looked up from germline, CDR1 is LNHDA and CDR2 is SQIVND (reference sequence). The trim removed 3 bases at V and 5 bases at J, leaving 10 bases unmatched. The CDR3 extends over 17 amino acids. The DNA of the CDR3 is TGTGCCAGTAGTATTGAAAAGACTAGCGGGAGAGGGGAGACCCAGTACTTC. This codes for CASSIEKTSGRGETQYF.

This clone came up once. This chain joins TRBV5-6 and TRBJ1-6; no firm D call. The CDR3 is made up of 14 amino acids. CDR1 and CDR2 (germline): SGHDT, YYEEEE. The germline V and J ends were trimmed by 2 bases and 3 bases, with 6 bases remaining between them. The CDR3 reads CASSFNGYNSPLHF. CDR3 DNA sequence: TGTGCCAGCAGCTTCAACGGCTATAATTCACCCCTCCACTTT.

The chain carries TRBV2 and TRBJ2-2; D is unclear. Germline V gene sequence: CDR1 SNHLY, CDR2 FYNNEI. V was trimmed by 0 bases and J by 6 bases, leaving 5 bases between them. The CDR3 contains 13 residues. The CDR3 DNA reads TGTGCCAGCAGTGAAGCGCTATCCGGGGAGCTGTTTTTT. Translated, it gives CASSEALSGELFF.

This clone was seen once. The V gene is TRBV5-4, the J gene TRBJ1-2; unclear D gene. The V gene lost 0 bases and the J gene lost 7 bases, with 13 bases spanning the gap. The CDR3 contains 14 residues. The V gene's germline CDR1 is SGHNT and CDR2 YYREEE (reference sequence). Here the CDR3 reads CASSLAGYEFGYTF. CDR3 sequence (DNA): TGTGCCAGCAGCTTGGCGGGATACGAATTTGGCTACACCTTC.

The chain has TRBV28 and TRBJ2-7; D is undetermined. V dropped 7 bases and J dropped 4 bases, with 8 bases sitting between them. CDR1 and CDR2 (germline): MDHEN, SYDVKM. The CDR3 extends over 11 amino acids. CDR3 nucleotides: TGTGCCAGCACCGACAAGTACGAGCAGTACTTC. This sequence encodes CASTDKYEQYF.

The chain joins TRBV15 to TRBJ2-3; D gene unclear. The V gene lost 1 base and the J gene lost 0 bases, with 8 bases spanning the gap. CDR1 is LNHNV and CDR2 is YYDKDF in the germline V gene (reference sequence). The CDR3 extends over 15 amino acids. The CDR3 sequence is CATSRAIKSTDTQYF. The CDR3 nucleotides are TGTGCCACCAGCAGAGCTATCAAGAGCACAGATACGCAGTATTTT.

The V gene is TRBV5-1, the J gene TRBJ2-1, with 9 bases fitting TRBD2. Germline V gene data show CDR1 as SGHRS and CDR2 as YFSETQ. This CDR3 is built from 13 residues. V lost 5 bases, J lost 7 bases, and 4 bases stayed unmatched. The CDR3 loop reads CASRVAGGNEQFF. CDR3 nucleotide sequence: TGCGCCAGCAGGGTCGCGGGGGGGAATGAGCAGTTCTTC. The full variable domain, rest sourced from reference TRBV5-1 and TRBJ2-1, is KAGVTQTPRYLIKTRGQQVTLSCSPISGHRSVSWYQQTPGQGLQFLFEYFSETQRNKGNFPGRFSGRQFSNSRSEMNVSTLELGDSALYLCASRVAGGNEQFFGPGTRLTVL.

Remarks on this clone: One junction end disagrees with the germline gene, perhaps due to a read error. This chain uses TRBV28 with TRBJ1-5, with D possibly being TRBD1 (6 bases). The V gene's germline CDR1 is MDHEN and CDR2 SYDVKM. The CDR3 sequence is 15 residues long. DNA of the CDR3: TGTGCCAGCAGTAACAGGGTGCTAGGGAATCAGCCCCGGCATTTT. Amino acids: CASSNRVLGNQPRHF. The variable domain in full, completed from reference TRBV28 and TRBJ1-5, reads DVKVTQSSRYLVKRTGEKVFLECVQDMDHENMFWYRQDPGLGLRLIYFSYDVKMKEKGDIPEGYSVSREKKERFSLILESASTNQTSMYLCASSNRVLGNQPRHFGDGTRLSIL.

CDR3 protein: CASSYRELNTEAFF. CDR3 nucleotides: TGTGCCAGCAGTTACAGGGAATTGAACACTGAAGCTTTCTTT. The genes are TRBV7-9 and TRBJ1-1, with a possible D match to TRBD1 (6 bases). The V gene's germline CDR1 is SEHNR and CDR2 FQNEAQ (reference sequence). CDR3 length equals 14 residues. Trimming removed 6 bases from V and 0 bases from J, with 11 bases in between.

V gene TRBV7-3 combines with J gene TRBJ2-6; D possibly corresponds to TRBD1 (5 bases). The CDR3 runs to 16 residues. The germline V gene encodes CDR1 SGHTA and CDR2 FQGTGA. The V end lost 6 bases, the J end lost 2 bases, and 14 bases lay between the germline ends. CDR3 nucleotides: TGTGCCAGCAGGATGGACACCCTCACTGGGGCCAACGTCCTGACTTTC. Amino acids: CASRMDTLTGANVLTF.

This chain links TRBV10-2 with TRBJ2-7, with TRBD2 matching over 7 bases. Germline V CDR1 and CDR2: WSHSY, SAAADI. This CDR3 comprises 13 residues. J gave up 3 bases and V 5 bases, and 4 bases lay outside the gene matches. CDR3: CASSRASGYEQYF. Here the CDR3 DNA reads TGCGCCAGCAGTCGGGCTAGCGGCTACGAGCAGTACTTC.